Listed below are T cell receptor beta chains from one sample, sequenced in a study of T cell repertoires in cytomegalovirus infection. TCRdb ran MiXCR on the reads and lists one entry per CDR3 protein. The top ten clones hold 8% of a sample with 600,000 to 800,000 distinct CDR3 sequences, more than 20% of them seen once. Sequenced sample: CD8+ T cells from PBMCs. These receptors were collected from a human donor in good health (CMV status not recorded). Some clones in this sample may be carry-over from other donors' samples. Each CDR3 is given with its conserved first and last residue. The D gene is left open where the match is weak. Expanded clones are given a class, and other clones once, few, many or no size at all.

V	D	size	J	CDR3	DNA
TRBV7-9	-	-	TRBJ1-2	CVSGDNYGYTF	TGTGTCAGCGGAGACAACTATGGCTACACCTTC
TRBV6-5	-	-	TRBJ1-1	CASSPQSPFEAFF	TGTGCCAGCAGCCCCCAGTCTCCCTTTGAAGCTTTCTTT
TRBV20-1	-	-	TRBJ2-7	CSAQYYEQYF	TGCAGTGCACAGTACTACGAGCAGTACTTC
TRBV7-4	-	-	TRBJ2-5	CASSHPGGQTQYF	TGTGCCAGCAGCCATCCTGGAGGGCAGACCCAGTACTTC
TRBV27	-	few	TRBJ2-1	CASSPNGPWAYNEQFF	TGTGCCAGCAGTCCAAACGGGCCGTGGGCCTACAATGAGCAGTTCTTC
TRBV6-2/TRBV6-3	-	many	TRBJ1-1	CASSHEGQSEAFF	TGTGCCAGCAGCCACGAAGGGCAGTCTGAAGCTTTCTTT
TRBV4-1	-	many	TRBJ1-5	CASSQTATSNQPQHF	TGCGCCAGCAGCCAGACAGCCACAAGCAATCAGCCCCAGCATTTT
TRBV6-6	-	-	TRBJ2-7	CVSRVQGYEQYF	TGTGTCAGCAGGGTCCAGGGCTACGAGCAGTACTTC
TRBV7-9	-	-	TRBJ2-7	CASTFKGEQYF	TGTGCCAGCACCTTTAAAGGCGAGCAGTACTTC
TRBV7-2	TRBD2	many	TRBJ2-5	CASSFGLAGYQETQYF	TGTGCCAGCAGCTTCGGACTAGCGGGGTACCAAGAGACCCAGTACTTC
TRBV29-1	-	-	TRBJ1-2	CSATSGRGPYGYTF	TGCAGCGCCACGAGTGGACGGGGCCCCTATGGCTACACCTTC
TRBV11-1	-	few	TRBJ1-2	CASSSQEGMDEGTF	TGTGCCAGCAGCTCCCAGGAGGGTATGGATGAAGGCACCTTC
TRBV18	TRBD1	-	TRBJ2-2	CASSLDRGRHTGELFF	TGTGCCAGCTCACTCGACAGGGGGCGACACACCGGGGAGCTGTTTTTT
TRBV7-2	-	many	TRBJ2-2	CAGGAMNTGELFF	TGTGCCGGGGGGGCTATGAACACCGGGGAGCTGTTTTTT
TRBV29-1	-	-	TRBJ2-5	CSVKKETQYF	TGCAGCGTTAAGAAAGAGACCCAGTACTTC
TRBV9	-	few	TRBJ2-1	CASSVGGADEQFF	TGTGCCAGCAGCGTAGGGGGGGCGGATGAGCAGTTCTTC
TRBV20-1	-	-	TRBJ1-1	CSARDRDGMNTEAFF	TGCAGTGCTAGGGATAGGGATGGAATGAACACTGAAGCTTTCTTT
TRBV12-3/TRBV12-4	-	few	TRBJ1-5	CASSPDPEGNQPQHF	TGTGCCAGCAGCCCCGACCCGGAGGGCAATCAGCCCCAGCATTTT
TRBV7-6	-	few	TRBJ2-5	CASSLRETTPLETQYF	TGTGCCAGCAGCTTAAGGGAGACAACTCCGCTGGAGACCCAGTACTTC
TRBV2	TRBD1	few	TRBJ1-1	CASSVTTGTGLGTEAFF	TGTGCCAGCAGTGTAACCACCGGGACAGGCCTTGGCACTGAAGCTTTCTTT
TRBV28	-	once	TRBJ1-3	CATKPDDRPSGNTIYF	TGTGCCACCAAACCTGACGACAGGCCCTCTGGAAACACCATATATTTT
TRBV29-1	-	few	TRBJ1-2	CSTSEDGYTF	TGCAGCACTTCGGAGGATGGCTACACCTTC
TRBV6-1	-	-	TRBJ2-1	CATVTYNEQFF	TGTGCTACAGTAACCTACAATGAGCAGTTCTTC
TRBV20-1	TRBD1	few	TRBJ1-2	CSARIRTGASYGGYTF	TGCAGTGCTCGAATTCGGACAGGGGCATCCTATGGTGGCTACACCTTC
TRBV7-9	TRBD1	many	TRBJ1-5	CASSLGTGPQHF	TGTGCCAGCAGCTTAGGGACAGGGCCCCAGCATTTT
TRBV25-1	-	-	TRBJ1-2	CASSANRVQGYTF	TGTGCCAGCAGTGCCAACCGGGTACAAGGCTACACCTTC
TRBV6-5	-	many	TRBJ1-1	CASSYSEGTEAFF	TGTGCCAGCAGTTACTCGGAGGGGACTGAAGCTTTCTTT
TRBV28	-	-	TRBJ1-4	CASSLVAGNLREKLFF	TGTGCCAGCAGCCTGGTGGCAGGTAACCTTAGAGAAAAACTGTTTTTT
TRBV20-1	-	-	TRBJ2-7	CSAPREYEQYF	TGCAGTGCCCCAAGGGAGTACGAGCAGTACTTC
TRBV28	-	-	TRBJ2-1	CAHRMGMGEQFF	TGTGCCCACAGGATGGGGATGGGTGAGCAGTTCTTC
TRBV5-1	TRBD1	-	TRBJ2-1	CASSYLTGGVHNEQFF	TGCGCCAGCAGCTACTTGACAGGGGGCGTCCACAATGAGCAGTTCTTC
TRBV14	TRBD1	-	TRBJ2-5	CASSQWDRVAQETQYF	TGTGCCAGCAGCCAATGGGACAGGGTAGCCCAAGAGACCCAGTACTTC
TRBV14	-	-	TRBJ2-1	CASSQEGAGVYNEQFF	TGTGCCAGCAGCCAAGAGGGGGCAGGGGTCTACAATGAGCAGTTCTTC